This T cell receptor beta chain is drawn from a study of blood T cell repertoires in COVID-19. Germline values: CDR1 SEHNR, CDR2 FQNEAQ (reference sequence). Trimming stripped 5 bases from V and 5 bases from J, with 15 bases between. This CDR3 has 15 residues. Source study methods: Reference gene primer amplification yielded estimated nucleated cell counts. Sequencing used immunoSEQ multiplex PCR; TCRdb keeps in-frame clones, though not all of them. V and J calls and clone size come straight from that table; D and trimming were deduced from the DNA. The sample lists approximately 210,000 clones, 65% to 90% occurring once.

V and J are TRBV7-9 and TRBJ1-4; tentative D call: TRBD1 (6 bases). The sequencing sample was made of peripheral blood. The sequence was collected from a man between 45 and 60 years old with COVID-19, enrolled during active disease. CDR3: CASSPRAGANEKLFF. The CDR3 DNA follows: TGTGCCAGCAGCCCCCGGGCGGGGGCAAATGAAAAACTGTTTTTT.